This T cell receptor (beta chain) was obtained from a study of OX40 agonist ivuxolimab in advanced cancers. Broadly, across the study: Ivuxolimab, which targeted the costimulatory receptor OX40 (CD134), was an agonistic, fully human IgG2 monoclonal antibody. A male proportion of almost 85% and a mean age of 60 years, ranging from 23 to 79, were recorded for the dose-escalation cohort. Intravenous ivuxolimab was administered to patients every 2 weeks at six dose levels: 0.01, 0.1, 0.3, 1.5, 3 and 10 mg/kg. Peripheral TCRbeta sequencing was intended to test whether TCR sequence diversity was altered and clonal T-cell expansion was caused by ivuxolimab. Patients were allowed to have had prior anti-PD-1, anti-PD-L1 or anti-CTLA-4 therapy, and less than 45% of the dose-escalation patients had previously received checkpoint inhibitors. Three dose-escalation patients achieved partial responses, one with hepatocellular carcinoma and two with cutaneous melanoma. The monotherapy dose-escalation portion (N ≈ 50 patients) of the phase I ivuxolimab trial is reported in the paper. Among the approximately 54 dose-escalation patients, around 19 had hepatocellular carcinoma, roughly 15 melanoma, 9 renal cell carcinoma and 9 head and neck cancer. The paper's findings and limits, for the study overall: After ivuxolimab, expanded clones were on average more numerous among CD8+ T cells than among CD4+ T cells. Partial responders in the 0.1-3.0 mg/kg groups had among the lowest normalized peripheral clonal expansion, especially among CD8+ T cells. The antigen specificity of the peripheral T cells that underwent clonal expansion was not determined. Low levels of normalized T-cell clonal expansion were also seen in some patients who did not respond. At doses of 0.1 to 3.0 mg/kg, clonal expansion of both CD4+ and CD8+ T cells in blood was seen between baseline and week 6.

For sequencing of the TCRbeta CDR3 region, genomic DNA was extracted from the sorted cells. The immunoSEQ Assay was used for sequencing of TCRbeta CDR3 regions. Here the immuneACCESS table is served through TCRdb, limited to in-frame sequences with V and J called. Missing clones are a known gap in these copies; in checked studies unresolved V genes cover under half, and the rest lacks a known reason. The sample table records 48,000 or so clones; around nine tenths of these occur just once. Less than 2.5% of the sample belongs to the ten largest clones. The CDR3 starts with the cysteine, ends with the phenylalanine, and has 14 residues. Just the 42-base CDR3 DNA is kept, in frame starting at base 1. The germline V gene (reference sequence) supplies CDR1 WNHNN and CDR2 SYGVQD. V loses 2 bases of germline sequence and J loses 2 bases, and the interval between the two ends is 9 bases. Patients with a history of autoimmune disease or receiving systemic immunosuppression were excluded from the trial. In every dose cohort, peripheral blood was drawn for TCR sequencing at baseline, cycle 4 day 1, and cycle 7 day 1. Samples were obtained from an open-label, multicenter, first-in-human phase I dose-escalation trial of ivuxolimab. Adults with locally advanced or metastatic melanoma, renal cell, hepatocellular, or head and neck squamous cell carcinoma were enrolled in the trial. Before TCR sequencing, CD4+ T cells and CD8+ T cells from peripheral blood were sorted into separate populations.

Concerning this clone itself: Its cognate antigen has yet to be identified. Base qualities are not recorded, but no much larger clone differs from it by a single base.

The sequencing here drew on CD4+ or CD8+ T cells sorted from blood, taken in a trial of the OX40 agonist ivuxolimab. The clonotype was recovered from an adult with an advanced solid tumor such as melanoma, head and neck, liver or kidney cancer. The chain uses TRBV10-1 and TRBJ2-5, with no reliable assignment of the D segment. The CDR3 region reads CASSERETQETQYF. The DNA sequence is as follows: TGCGCCAGCAGTGAGAGAGAAACTCAAGAGACCCAGTACTTC.